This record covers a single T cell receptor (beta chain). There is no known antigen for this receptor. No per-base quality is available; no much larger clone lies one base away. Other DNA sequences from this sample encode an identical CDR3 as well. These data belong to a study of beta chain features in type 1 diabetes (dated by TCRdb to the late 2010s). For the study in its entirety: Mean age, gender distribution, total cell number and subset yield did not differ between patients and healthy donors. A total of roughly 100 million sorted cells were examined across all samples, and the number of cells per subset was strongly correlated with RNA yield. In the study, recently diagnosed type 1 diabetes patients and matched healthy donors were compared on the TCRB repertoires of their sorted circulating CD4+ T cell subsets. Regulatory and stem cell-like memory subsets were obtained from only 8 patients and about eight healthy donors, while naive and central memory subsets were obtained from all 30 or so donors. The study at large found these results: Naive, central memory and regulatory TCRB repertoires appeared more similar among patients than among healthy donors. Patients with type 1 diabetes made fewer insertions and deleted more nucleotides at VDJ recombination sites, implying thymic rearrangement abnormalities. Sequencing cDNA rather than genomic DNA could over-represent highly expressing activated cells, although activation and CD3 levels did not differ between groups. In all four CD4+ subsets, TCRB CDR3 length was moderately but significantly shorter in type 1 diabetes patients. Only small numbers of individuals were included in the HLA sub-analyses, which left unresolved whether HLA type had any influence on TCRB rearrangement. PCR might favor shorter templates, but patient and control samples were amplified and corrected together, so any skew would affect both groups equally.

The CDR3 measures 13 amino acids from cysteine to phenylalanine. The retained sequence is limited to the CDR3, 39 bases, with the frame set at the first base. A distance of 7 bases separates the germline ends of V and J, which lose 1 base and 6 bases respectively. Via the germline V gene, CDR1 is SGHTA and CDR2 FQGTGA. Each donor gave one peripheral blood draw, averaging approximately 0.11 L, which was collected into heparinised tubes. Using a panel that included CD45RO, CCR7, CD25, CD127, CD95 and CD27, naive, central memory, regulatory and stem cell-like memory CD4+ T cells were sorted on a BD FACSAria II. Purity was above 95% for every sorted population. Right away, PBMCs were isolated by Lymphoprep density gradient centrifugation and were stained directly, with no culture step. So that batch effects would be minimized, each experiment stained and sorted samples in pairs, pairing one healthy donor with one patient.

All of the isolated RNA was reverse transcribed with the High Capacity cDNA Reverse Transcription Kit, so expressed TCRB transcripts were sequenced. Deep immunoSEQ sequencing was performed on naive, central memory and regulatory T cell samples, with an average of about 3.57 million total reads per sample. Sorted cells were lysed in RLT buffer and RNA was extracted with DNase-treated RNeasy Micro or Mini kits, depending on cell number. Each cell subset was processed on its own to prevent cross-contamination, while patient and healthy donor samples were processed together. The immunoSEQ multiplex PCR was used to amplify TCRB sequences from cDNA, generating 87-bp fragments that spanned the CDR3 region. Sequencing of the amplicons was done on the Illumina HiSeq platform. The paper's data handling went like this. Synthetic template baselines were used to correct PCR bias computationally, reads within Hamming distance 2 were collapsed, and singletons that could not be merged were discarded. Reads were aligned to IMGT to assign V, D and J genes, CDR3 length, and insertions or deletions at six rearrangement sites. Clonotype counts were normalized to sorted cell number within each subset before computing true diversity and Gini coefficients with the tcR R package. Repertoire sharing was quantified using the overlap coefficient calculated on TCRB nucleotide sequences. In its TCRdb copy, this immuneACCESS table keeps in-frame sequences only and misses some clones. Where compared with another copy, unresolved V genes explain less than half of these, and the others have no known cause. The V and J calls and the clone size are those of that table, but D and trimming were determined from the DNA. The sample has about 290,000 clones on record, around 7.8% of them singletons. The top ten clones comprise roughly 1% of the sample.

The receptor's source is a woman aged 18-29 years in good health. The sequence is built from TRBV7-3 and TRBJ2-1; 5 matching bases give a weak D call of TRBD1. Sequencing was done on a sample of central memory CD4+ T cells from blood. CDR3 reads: CASSLNRGNEQFF. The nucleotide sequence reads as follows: TGTGCCAGCAGCTTAAATAGGGGCAATGAGCAGTTCTTC.